This T cell receptor (beta chain) was captured by sequencing in a study of T cell repertoires in cytomegalovirus infection. With respect to this clonotype: As yet, its antigen is unknown.

This CDR3 contains 14 residues. Per germline, CDR1 SNHLY and CDR2 FYNNEI. The germline V and J ends were trimmed by 2 bases and 7 bases, with 14 bases remaining between them. TCRdb re-called the reads with MiXCR, one entry per CDR3 protein. This repertoire shows some 300,000 distinct CDR3 sequences, about 9.1% found once; its top ten account for more than 2.5%. Study-level points and caveats: What dominated the ex vivo response were HLA-C-restricted CMV-specific TCR beta clonotypes. Carriage of CMV together with the relevant HLA was identifiable through cumulative public TCR beta family frequency.

This TCR derives from a human donor in good health (CMV status not recorded). Some clones in this sample may be carry-over from other donors' samples. Sample: PBMCs. V gene TRBV2 combines with J gene TRBJ1-2; D remains unclear. The CDR3 sequence: CASSEMTNSGGYTF. CDR3 nucleotides: TGTGCCAGCAGTGAAATGACTAACAGTGGTGGCTACACCTTC.